These 20 T cell receptor beta chains came from one sample sequenced in a study of OX40 agonist ivuxolimab in advanced cancers. Library method: the immunoSEQ multiplex PCR assay. TCRdb re-hosts the immuneACCESS table, in-frame sequences only. Its copies lack some clones; in the studies checked, an unresolved V gene accounts for under half of them, and the cause for the rest is not known. The sample has about 34,000 clones on record, roughly nine tenths of them singletons. The ten top clones hold over 8.5% of the sample. Material: CD4+ or CD8+ T cells sorted from blood, obtained in a trial of the OX40 agonist ivuxolimab. The receptors stem from an adult with an advanced solid tumor such as melanoma, head and neck, liver or kidney cancer.

J is TRBJ2-3 and V is TRBV10-1, with 15 bases identical to TRBD2. The V and J ends lost 3 bases and 5 bases, in that order; junction bases with no gene match: 3. The V gene's germline CDR1 is WNHNN and CDR2 SYGVQD (reference sequence). CDR3 length: 16 residues. CDR3 nucleotide sequence: TGCGCCAGCAGTGACAAGGGACTAGCGGGAGGAGATACGCAGTATTTT. Its protein is CASSDKGLAGGDTQYF.

V is TRBV18 and J is TRBJ2-7; unclear D gene. The germline V gene has CDR1 KGHSH and CDR2 LQKENI. Trimming stripped 1 base from V and 2 bases from J, with 9 bases between. This CDR3 has 14 residues. CDR3 coding DNA: TGTGCCAGCTCACCACGGCCAGCAACCTACGAGCAGTACTTC. This gives the protein CASSPRPATYEQYF. Together with reference TRBV18 and TRBJ2-7, the CDR3 gives the full variable domain: NAGVMQNPRHLVRRRGQEARLRCSPMKGHSHVYWYRQLPEEGLKFMVYLQKENIIDESGMPKERFSAEFPKEGPSILRIQQVVRGDSAAYFCASSPRPATYEQYFGPGTRLTVT.

This chain links TRBV5-1 with TRBJ1-1; tentatively, D is TRBD1 (6 bases). V was cut by 4 bases and J by 1 base, with 14 bases left in between. This CDR3 spans 15 amino acids. Germline V gene data show CDR1 as SGHRS and CDR2 as YFSETQ. CDR3 sequence: CASSASQGENTEAFF. CDR3 DNA sequence: TGCGCCAGCAGCGCCTCACAGGGTGAGAACACTGAAGCTTTCTTT.

In DNA form, the CDR3 reads TGTGCCAGCAGTTTGACAGGGCCCACCGGGGAGCTGTTTTTT. It translates to CASSLTGPTGELFF. The J gene is TRBJ2-2, the V gene TRBV7-3, with 7 bases identical to TRBD1. Germline assignment: CDR1 SGHTA and CDR2 FQGTGA. V dropped 6 bases and J dropped 4; count of bases not matched to a gene: 5. The CDR3 loop spans 14 amino acids. Together with reference TRBV7-3 and TRBJ2-2, the CDR3 gives the full variable domain: GAGVSQTPSNKVTEKGKYVELRCDPISGHTALYWYRQSLGQGPEFLIYFQGTGAADDSGLPNDRFFAVRPEGSVSTLKIQRTERGDSAVYLCASSLTGPTGELFFGEGSRLTVL.

J is TRBJ2-1 and V is TRBV2, with TRBD2 matching over 10 bases. In germline, CDR1 is SNHLY, CDR2 FYNNEI. The CDR3 contains 14 residues. V was clipped by 7 bases and J by 5 bases; unmatched bases: 5. CDR3 DNA: TGTGCCAGCAAACGACTAGCGGGTAACAATGAGCAGTTCTTC. Amino acid sequence: CASKRLAGNNEQFF.

The chain is built from TRBV28 and TRBJ2-5; TRBD2 might be the D (5 bases). Deletions cut 2 bases from V and 5 bases from J, with 9 bases between. The CDR3 is 13 amino acids. The germline CDR1 and CDR2 sequences are MDHEN and SYDVKM. CDR3 DNA sequence: TGTGCCAGCAGTTTAGGGGAGCGGGAGACCCAGTACTTC. The encoded protein is CASSLGERETQYF.

The chain links TRBV4-3 to TRBJ2-2, with a weak D call TRBD2 (5 bases). The CDR3 sequence is 16 residues long. Germline-derived CDR1 and CDR2 are LGHNA and YSLEER. Trimming left V 4 bases short and J 1 base short, with 13 bases between. CDR3 residues: CASSPRGERNTGELFF. The DNA for the CDR3 is TGCGCCAGCAGCCCCCGGGGAGAACGGAACACCGGGGAGCTGTTTTTT.

The chain couples TRBV9 to TRBJ1-1, with a weak D call TRBD1 (5 bases). Germline CDR1 reads SGDLS; CDR2 reads YYNGEE. The CDR3 runs to 15 residues. The V end lost 0 bases, the J end lost 4 bases, and 13 bases lay between the germline ends. The CDR3 sequence: CASSVGQGRGTEAFF. The CDR3 DNA sequence: TGTGCCAGCAGCGTAGGTCAGGGAAGGGGCACTGAAGCTTTCTTT.

This sequence joins TRBV6-5 and TRBJ2-5, with a weak D call TRBD1 (6 bases). V was clipped by 2 bases and J by 5 bases, with 9 bases between them. Germline loops: CDR1 MNHEY, CDR2 SVGAGI. This CDR3 has 13 residues. The CDR3 is CASSYPGVETQYF. DNA of the CDR3: TGTGCCAGCAGTTACCCAGGGGTGGAGACCCAGTACTTC.

The rearrangement uses TRBV25-1 and TRBJ1-1; TRBD1 matches at 9 bases. The CDR3 has 14 residues. With 6 bases clipped from V and 6 bases from J, the junction kept 8 bases outside the gene matches. Germline lookup yields CDR1 MGHDK and CDR2 SYGVNS. The CDR3 reads CASRRTGEDAEAFF. Written as DNA, the CDR3 is TGTGCCAGCAGAAGGACAGGGGAAGACGCTGAAGCTTTCTTT.

J is TRBJ2-6 and V is TRBV18, with D perhaps being TRBD1 or TRBD2 (5 bases each). This CDR3 contains 17 residues. Trimming took off 3 bases at V and 0 bases at J, with 12 bases between the two ends. Germline V lookup: CDR1 KGHSH, CDR2 LQKENI. The CDR3: CASSPRGLSSGANVLTF. CDR3 in DNA: TGTGCCAGCTCACCGAGGGGCCTTAGCTCTGGGGCCAACGTCCTGACTTTC.

This chain uses TRBV7-3 with TRBJ1-1, with a tentative D call TRBD1 (6 bases). The CDR3 totals 12 residues. With 4 bases removed from V and 10 bases from J, the gap between germline ends came to 13 bases. CDR1 SGHTA and CDR2 FQGTGA come from the germline V gene. The CDR3 loop is CASSSHRGLAFF. DNA for the CDR3: TGTGCCAGCAGCTCCCATAGGGGGTTAGCTTTCTTT.

J is TRBJ2-1 and V is TRBV4-2, with 9 bases aligning to TRBD2. V lost 0 bases and J lost 0; bases outside the gene matches: 3. CDR1 LGHNA and CDR2 YNFKEQ come from the germline V gene. This CDR3 comprises 17 residues. The CDR3 DNA reads TGTGCCAGCAGCCAAGATTTGACTAGCGGCTCCTACAATGAGCAGTTCTTC. This gives the protein CASSQDLTSGSYNEQFF.

The V gene is TRBV5-1, the J gene TRBJ1-4, with unresolved D. The V end was cut by 7 bases, the J end by 0 bases, with 10 bases between. CDR1 and CDR2 (germline): SGHRS, YFSETQ. CDR3 length equals 14 residues. The CDR3: CASGTGATNEKLFF. The CDR3 bases are TGCGCCAGCGGAACGGGCGCAACTAATGAAAAACTGTTTTTT. Using reference TRBV5-1 and TRBJ1-4 for the parts outside the CDR3, the full variable domain is KAGVTQTPRYLIKTRGQQVTLSCSPISGHRSVSWYQQTPGQGLQFLFEYFSETQRNKGNFPGRFSGRQFSNSRSEMNVSTLELGDSALYLCASGTGATNEKLFFGSGTQLSVL.

The chain links TRBV19 to TRBJ1-5; D is unresolved. V lost 7 bases and J 6 bases, leaving 10 bases between the germline ends. The CDR3 sequence is 12 residues long. Per the germline V gene, CDR1 is LNHDA and CDR2 is SQIVND (reference sequence). As DNA, the CDR3 is TGTGCCAGTACGACCGGTTTTCAGCCCCAGCATTTT. Its protein is CASTTGFQPQHF.

The CDR3 region is CAWSVASGYEQYF. The CDR3 DNA sequence: TGTGCCTGGAGTGTAGCTAGCGGTTACGAGCAGTACTTC. The V and J genes are TRBV30 and TRBJ2-7; the match to TRBD2 covers 7 bases. The CDR3 has 13 residues. The germline gives CDR1 GTSNPN, CDR2 SVGIG (reference sequence). The ends lost 0 bases at V and 4 bases at J; junction bases unmatched: 3. Combining the CDR3 with reference TRBV30 and TRBJ2-7 gives the whole variable domain SQTIHQWPATLVQPVGSPLSLECTVEGTSNPNLYWYRQAAGRGLQLLFYSVGIGQISSEVPQNLSASRPQDRQFILSSKKLLLSDSGFYLCAWSVASGYEQYFGPGTRLTVT.

The rearrangement uses TRBV5-6 and TRBJ2-7; D unclear. Trimming pared 0 bases from V and 0 bases from J, leaving 7 bases between. Germline V gives CDR1 SGHDT, CDR2 YYEEEE. This CDR3 has 14 amino acids. CDR3 bases: TGTGCCAGCAGCTTGGGAACATACTCCTACGAGCAGTACTTC. It specifies CASSLGTYSYEQYF.

This chain connects TRBV19 to TRBJ2-5, with 8 bases aligning to TRBD2. Losses at the gene ends were 10 bases for V and 6 bases for J; bases not matched to a gene: 4. Looked up from germline, CDR1 is LNHDA and CDR2 is SQIVND (reference sequence). The CDR3 sequence is 11 residues long. The CDR3 nucleotides are TGTGCCACGGGGGGGTGGAAGACCCAGTACTTC. This gives the protein CATGGWKTQYF.

In its sample, this clone was seen once. The V call is TRBV29-1, the J call TRBJ1-3; D is perhaps TRBD1 (5 bases). Germline-derived CDR1 and CDR2 are SQVTM and ANQGSEA. Trimming shortened V by 4 bases and J by 4 bases, and 8 bases separated the two germline ends. CDR3 length: 12 residues. CDR3 sequence: CSVGGRGNTIYF. CDR3 coding DNA: TGCAGCGTTGGGGGGAGGGGAAACACCATATATTTT.

The chain carries TRBV6-5 and TRBJ2-5; 8 bases line up with TRBD1. J was trimmed by 7 bases and V by 2 bases; bases with no gene match: 6. Germline V CDR1 and CDR2: MNHEY, SVGAGI. This CDR3 has 14 amino acids. CDR3 protein: CASSYRDRRGTQYF. The CDR3 DNA sequence: TGTGCCAGCAGTTACAGGGACAGGCGAGGGACCCAGTACTTC.